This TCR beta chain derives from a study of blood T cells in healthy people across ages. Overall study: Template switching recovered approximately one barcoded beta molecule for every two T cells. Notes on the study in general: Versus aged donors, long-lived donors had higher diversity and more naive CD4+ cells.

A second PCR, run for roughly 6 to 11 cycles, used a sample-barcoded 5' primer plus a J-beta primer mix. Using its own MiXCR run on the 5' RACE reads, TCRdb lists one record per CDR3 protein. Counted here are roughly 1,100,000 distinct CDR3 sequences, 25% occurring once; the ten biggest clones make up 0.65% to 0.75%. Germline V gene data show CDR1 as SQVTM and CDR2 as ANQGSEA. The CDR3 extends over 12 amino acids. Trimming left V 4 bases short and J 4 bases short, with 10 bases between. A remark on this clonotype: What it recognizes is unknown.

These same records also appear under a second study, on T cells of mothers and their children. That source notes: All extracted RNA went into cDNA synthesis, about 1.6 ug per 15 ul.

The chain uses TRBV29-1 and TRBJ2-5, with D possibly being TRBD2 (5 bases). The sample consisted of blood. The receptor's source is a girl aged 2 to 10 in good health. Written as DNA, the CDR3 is TGCAGCGTTGCCCGGGGAACAGAGACCCAGTACTTC. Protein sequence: CSVARGTETQYF.